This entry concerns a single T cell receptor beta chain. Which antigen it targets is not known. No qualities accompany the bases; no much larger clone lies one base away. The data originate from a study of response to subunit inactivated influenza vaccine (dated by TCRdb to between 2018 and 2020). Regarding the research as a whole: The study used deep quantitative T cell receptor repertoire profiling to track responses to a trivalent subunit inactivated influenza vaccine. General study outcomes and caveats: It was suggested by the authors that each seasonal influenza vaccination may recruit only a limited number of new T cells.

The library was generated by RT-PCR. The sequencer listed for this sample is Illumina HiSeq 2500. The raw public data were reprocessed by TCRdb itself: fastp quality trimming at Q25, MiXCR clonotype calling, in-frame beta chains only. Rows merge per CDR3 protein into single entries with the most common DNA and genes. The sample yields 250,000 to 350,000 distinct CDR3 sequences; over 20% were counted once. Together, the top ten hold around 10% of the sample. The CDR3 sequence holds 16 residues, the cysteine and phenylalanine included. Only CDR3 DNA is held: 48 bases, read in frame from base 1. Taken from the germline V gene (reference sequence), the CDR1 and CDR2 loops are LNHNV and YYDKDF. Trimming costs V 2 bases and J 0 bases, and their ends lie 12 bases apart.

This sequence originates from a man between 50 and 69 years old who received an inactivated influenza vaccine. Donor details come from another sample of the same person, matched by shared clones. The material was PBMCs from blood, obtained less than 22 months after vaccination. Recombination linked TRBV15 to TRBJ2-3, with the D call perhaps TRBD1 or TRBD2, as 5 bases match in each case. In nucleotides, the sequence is TGTGCCACCAGCAGATCCGGGACGGTCAGCACAGATACGCAGTATTTT. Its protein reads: CATSRSGTVSTDTQYF.